Reported below is one TCR beta chain. The CDR3 is made up of 15 amino acids. Germline CDR1 is LGHNA and CDR2 is YNFKEQ. Trimming pared 1 base from V and 5 bases from J, leaving 12 bases between. Full-length variable regions came from constant-region reverse primers plus semi-nested Nested Universal Primer A PCR. A single record per CDR3 protein comes from TCRdb applying MiXCR to the 5' RACE reads. The sample consists of some 12,000 distinct CDR3 sequences, roughly 51% of them appearing once. The sorted Tregs were CD4+CD25+CD127-/low cells. The chain combines TRBV4-2 with TRBJ2-1, with unresolved D. The sequencing input was tumor-infiltrating Tregs sorted from the breast tumor. The clonotype was recovered from a female donor with breast cancer. CDR3 residues: CASSQGGDNHNEQFF. The CDR3 DNA sequence: TGTGCCAGCAGCCAAGGTGGAGACAACCACAATGAGCAGTTCTTC.